These 32 T cell receptor beta chains originate from one sample sequenced in a study of cytomegalovirus exposure and HLA in healthy donors. The PCR employed 60 Vbeta primers together with 13 Jbeta primers. The assay was immunoSEQ multiplex PCR, and TCRdb's table has in-frame clones only and misses some. The sample shows about 200,000 clones, around 76% of them seen only once. The sequenced material came from PBMCs. Receptor source: a man aged 30 to 45 in good health and CMV-seronegative.

This rearrangement joins TRBV7-9 to TRBJ2-7; a possible D gene is TRBD1 (6 bases). The germline gives CDR1 SEHNR, CDR2 FQNEAQ (reference sequence). CDR3 size: 15 residues. Trimming removed 4 bases at V and 5 bases at J, with 18 bases between. Here the CDR3 DNA reads TGTGCCAGCAGCTCGTACGGGACACCGCCTCACGAGCAGTACTTC. Translated, it gives CASSSYGTPPHEQYF.

The chain combines TRBV30 with TRBJ2-7; D remains ambiguous. CDR1 and CDR2 from the germline V gene are GTSNPN and SVGIG (reference sequence). The CDR3 extends over 13 amino acids. The V gene lost 4 bases and the J gene lost 3 bases, with 13 bases spanning the gap. This CDR3 is CAWKPQKFYEQYF. The CDR3 DNA sequence: TGTGCCTGGAAGCCCCAAAAATTCTACGAGCAGTACTTC.

The chain carries TRBV6-1 and TRBJ2-1; maybe TRBD1 (6 bases). This CDR3 is built from 13 residues. V lost 2 bases and J 13 bases, leaving 15 bases between the germline ends. Germline CDR1 and CDR2: MNHNS and SASEGT. The CDR3 nucleotides read TGTGCCAGCAGTGAAACACAGGGAACCCTCCAGTTCTTC. It codes for CASSETQGTLQFF.

A few counts support this clone. The J gene is TRBJ2-7, the V gene TRBV7-6, with D hard to call. Between the trimmed V and J ends, which lost 1 base and 2 bases, there was a span of 9 bases. CDR3 size: 14 residues. Germline CDR1 reads SGHVS; CDR2 reads FNYEAQ. The CDR3 DNA reads TGTGCCAGCAGCTTAGAACAATTTCCCTACGAGCAGTACTTC. Amino acids: CASSLEQFPYEQYF. The whole variable domain, remainder taken from reference TRBV7-6 and TRBJ2-7, is GAGVSQSPRYKVTKRGQDVALRCDPISGHVSLYWYRQALGQGPEFLTYFNYEAQQDKSGLPNDRFSAERPEGSISTLTIQRTEQRDSAMYRCASSLEQFPYEQYFGPGTRLTVT.

Only a few counts were recorded for this clone. V and J are TRBV7-6 and TRBJ2-7; perhaps TRBD1 as D (6 bases). The V and J ends lost 1 base and 3 bases respectively, with 10 bases between them. This CDR3 has 14 residues. The germline gives CDR1 SGHVS, CDR2 FNYEAQ. This CDR3 is CASSLVDSNYEQYF. The CDR3, as DNA: TGTGCCAGCAGCTTAGTGGACAGTAACTACGAGCAGTACTTC.

V gene TRBV10-3 combines with J gene TRBJ1-2; 8 nucleotides align to TRBD1. The CDR3 covers 14 residues. The germline V gene has CDR1 ENHRY and CDR2 SYGVKD. Trimming took 6 bases from V and 4 from J; bases not matched to a gene: 7. CDR3 bases: TGTGCCATCAGCTCAACCGGGACAGGCTATGGCTACACCTTC. Its translation is CAISSTGTGYGYTF.

This chain joins TRBV6-5 and TRBJ2-7; 7 bases agree with TRBD1. CDR1 is MNHEY and CDR2 is SVGAGI in the germline V gene. After removal of 5 bases from V and 6 bases from J, the junction contained 7 bases not matched to a gene. The CDR3 consists of 13 residues. CDR3 coding DNA: TGTGCCAGCAGTATCGACAGGGCTGGCGAGCAGTACTTC. Translated, it gives CASSIDRAGEQYF.

V and J are TRBV19 and TRBJ1-1, with D perhaps matching TRBD1 (5 bases). The CDR3 consists of 16 residues. Germline lookup yields CDR1 LNHDA and CDR2 SQIVND (reference sequence). V was pared by 7 bases and J by 0 bases, with 18 bases between. CDR3 residues: CASTKYRGFLNTEAFF. CDR3 in DNA: TGTGCCAGTACCAAATATCGGGGGTTCTTGAACACTGAAGCTTTCTTT.

This clone was counted only a few times. The chain employs TRBV7-2 and TRBJ2-3, with 8 nucleotides matching TRBD2. Trimming cost V 2 bases and J 4 bases; bases outside gene matches: 11. Germline CDR1 reads SGHTA; CDR2 reads FQGNSA. The CDR3 extends over 17 amino acids. This chain's CDR3 is CASSLNPPREGADTQYF. CDR3 bases: TGTGCCAGCAGCTTAAACCCCCCCCGGGAGGGGGCAGATACGCAGTATTTT.

The rearrangement joins TRBV29-1 to TRBJ1-1; D not certain. V dropped 0 bases and J dropped 6 bases, with 11 bases sitting between them. The CDR3 covers 13 residues. Germline V lookup: CDR1 SQVTM, CDR2 ANQGSEA. The DNA for the CDR3 is TGCAGCGTTGAAGATTCATCTAAATCTGAAGCTTTCTTT. This translates into CSVEDSSKSEAFF. Full variable domain (missing parts from reference TRBV29-1 and TRBJ1-1): SAVISQKPSRDICQRGTSLTIQCQVDSQVTMMFWYRQQPGQSLTLIATANQGSEATYESGFVIDKFPISRPNLTFSTLTVSNMSPEDSSIYLCSVEDSSKSEAFFGQGTRLTVV.

The chain employs TRBV6-1 and TRBJ2-2, with D perhaps matching TRBD2 (5 bases). This CDR3 spans 14 amino acids. From germline, CDR1 is MNHNS and CDR2 SASEGT. Trimming left V 7 bases short and J 6 bases short, with 15 bases between. The CDR3 loop is CASKPERIPGELFF. The CDR3 DNA follows: TGTGCCAGCAAGCCAGAGCGGATACCCGGGGAGCTGTTTTTT.

This rearrangement joins TRBV27 to TRBJ1-1; D gene uncertain. This CDR3 is built from 13 residues. Trimming stripped 6 bases from V and 1 base from J, with 9 bases between. Germline V lookup: CDR1 MNHEY, CDR2 SMNVEV (reference sequence). The CDR3 bases are TGTGCCAGCAGCTGGGCCGGGAACACTGAAGCTTTCTTT. It yields the protein CASSWAGNTEAFF.

The chain couples TRBV27 to TRBJ2-7; maybe TRBD1 (5 bases). The CDR3 has 14 amino acids. The V end lost 4 bases, the J end lost 2 bases, and 12 bases lay between the germline ends. Germline CDR1 reads MNHEY; CDR2 reads SMNVEV (reference sequence). The CDR3 spells CASSSAGLPYEQYF. In nucleotides, the CDR3 is TGTGCCAGCAGTTCAGCAGGGTTGCCCTACGAGCAGTACTTC.

The chain uses TRBV6-4 and TRBJ2-2, with D maybe TRBD2 (5 bases). The CDR3 spans 15 residues. The germline V gene has CDR1 MRHNA and CDR2 SNTAGT. The V gene lost 3 bases and the J gene lost 6 bases, with 14 bases spanning the gap. The CDR3, as DNA: TGTGCCAGCAGTGATCTGGCCGGAGGATCCGGGGAGCTGTTTTTT. Protein sequence: CASSDLAGGSGELFF.

The V gene is TRBV28, the J gene TRBJ1-3, with TRBD1 matching over 12 bases. V lost 4 bases to trimming and J lost 9 bases; unmatched junction nucleotides: 13. CDR3 size: 17 residues. Germline CDR1 reads MDHEN; CDR2 reads SYDVKM. The CDR3 DNA reads TGTGCCAGCAGTTCGAGGGGGACAGGGGGCTCGGGAGGCACCATATATTTT. Its translation is CASSSRGTGGSGGTIYF.

The CDR3 protein is CASSESDRGAWETQYF. The CDR3 region has the DNA TGCGCCAGCAGTGAGTCGGACCGGGGGGCCTGGGAGACCCAGTACTTC. This chain connects TRBV10-1 to TRBJ2-5; weak D call: TRBD2 (7 bases). Germline lookup yields CDR1 WNHNN and CDR2 SYGVQD (reference sequence). CDR3 length: 16 amino acids. V was shortened by 0 bases and J by 5 bases, with 16 bases between the two germline ends.

Comments on this clone: The same CDR3 is also encoded by other DNA sequences in this sample. V gene TRBV7-9 combines with J gene TRBJ2-7; tentative D call: TRBD2 (6 bases). Germline lookup yields CDR1 SEHNR and CDR2 FQNEAQ (reference sequence). The CDR3 contains 12 residues. Trimming stripped 3 bases from V and 4 bases from J, with 7 bases between. The CDR3 spells CASSLTSYEQYF. DNA for the CDR3: TGTGCCAGCAGCTTGACTAGTTACGAGCAGTACTTC.

The chain combines TRBV6-5 with TRBJ1-1; the D gene is possibly TRBD1 (6 bases). Germline loops: CDR1 MNHEY, CDR2 SVGAGI. V lost 5 bases and J 1 base, leaving 11 bases between the germline ends. This CDR3 is 14 amino acids long. CDR3 coding DNA: TGTGCCAGCAGTCTTTTGGGACAGAACACTGAAGCTTTCTTT. It specifies CASSLLGQNTEAFF.

The rearrangement joins TRBV5-1 to TRBJ2-7, with TRBD2 matching over 9 bases. J gave up 1 base and V 3 bases, and 5 bases lay outside the gene matches. Per germline, CDR1 SGHRS and CDR2 YFSETQ. The CDR3 loop spans 15 amino acids. CDR3 sequence reads: CASSSAGGSSYEQYF. The CDR3 DNA reads TGCGCCAGCAGCTCAGCGGGAGGTTCGTCCTACGAGCAGTACTTC.

The rearrangement uses TRBV7-9 and TRBJ2-3; tentative D call: TRBD2 (6 bases). The CDR3 extends over 15 amino acids. Per the germline V gene, CDR1 is SEHNR and CDR2 is FQNEAQ (reference sequence). Deletions cut 1 base from V and 3 bases from J, with 11 bases between. The CDR3 loop is CASSLEVAETDTQYF. The DNA of the CDR3 is TGTGCCAGCAGCTTAGAGGTAGCGGAGACAGATACGCAGTATTTT.

This clone was detected a few times. The chain employs TRBV5-4 and TRBJ1-4; 7 bases map to TRBD1. Germline CDR1 and CDR2: SGHNT and YYREEE (reference sequence). V lost 3 bases and J lost 5; bases outside the gene matches: 7. CDR3 size: 15 residues. Written as DNA, the CDR3 is TGTGCCAGCAGCTCGAACAGGGGAAGAAATGAAAAACTGTTTTTT. It specifies CASSSNRGRNEKLFF.

The chain uses TRBV9 and TRBJ2-1, with TRBD2 matching over 7 bases. The CDR3 loop spans 14 amino acids. In germline, CDR1 is SGDLS, CDR2 YYNGEE. The trim removed 3 bases at V and 5 bases at J, leaving 5 bases unmatched. The CDR3 here is CASSGAGLNNEQFF. The CDR3 bases are TGTGCCAGCAGCGGAGCGGGATTGAACAATGAGCAGTTCTTC.

The rearrangement joins TRBV20-1 to TRBJ2-5; D uncertain. Germline loops: CDR1 DFQATT, CDR2 SNEGSKA (reference sequence). The CDR3 is 11 residues long. V lost 3 bases and J lost 5, with 7 bases in between. The CDR3 region has the DNA TGCAGTGCTAGCGCTACTGAGACCCAGTACTTC. Translation: CSASATETQYF.

The rearrangement links TRBV28 to TRBJ2-5, with D unclear. V gave up 4 bases and J gave up 1 base, with 4 bases separating them. Germline CDR1 and CDR2: MDHEN and SYDVKM. The CDR3 is made up of 12 amino acids. The CDR3, as DNA: TGTGCCAGCAGTTCCCTCCAAGAGACCCAGTACTTC. It codes for CASSSLQETQYF.

The rearrangement uses TRBV4-1 and TRBJ2-1; D perhaps matches TRBD2 (6 bases). CDR3 length: 18 amino acids. Trimming removed 2 bases from V and 7 bases from J, with 24 bases in between. Germline assignment: CDR1 MGHRA and CDR2 YSYEKL. The CDR3 region has the DNA TGCGCCAGCAGCCAACCAGGTCGTTCGGGAGAGTTGCGAAATGAGCAGTTCTTC. It yields the protein CASSQPGRSGELRNEQFF.

This clone was detected only a few times. Other DNA sequences within the sample encode an identical CDR3. V gene TRBV27 combines with J gene TRBJ2-3, with D tentatively TRBD1 (5 bases). Trimming removed 0 bases from V and 3 bases from J, with 7 bases in between. CDR1 MNHEY and CDR2 SMNVEV come from the germline V gene (reference sequence). This CDR3 comprises 14 residues. The CDR3 sequence: CASSLSAGTDTQYF. In DNA, the CDR3 is TGTGCCAGCAGTTTATCGGCAGGGACAGATACGCAGTATTTT.

This chain connects TRBV5-1 to TRBJ1-1, with D hard to call. Germline V lookup: CDR1 SGHRS, CDR2 YFSETQ. The length of the CDR3 is 15 residues. V lost 5 bases and J 0 bases, leaving 14 bases between the germline ends. CDR3 protein: CASRVIGPLNTEAFF. The CDR3 nucleotides read TGCGCCAGCAGAGTTATTGGGCCCTTGAACACTGAAGCTTTCTTT.

The genes are TRBV7-2 and TRBJ2-7, with D possibly matching TRBD1 (6 bases). V shed 1 base and J shed 2 bases, with 15 bases lying between them. CDR3 length: 16 residues. Germline CDR1 SGHTA, CDR2 FQGNSA. The chain's CDR3 is CASSLVWDNPPYEQYF. CDR3 nucleotides: TGTGCCAGCAGCTTAGTTTGGGACAACCCTCCCTACGAGCAGTACTTC.

This clone was recorded a few times. V gene TRBV2 combines with J gene TRBJ1-1, with a weak D call TRBD1 (5 bases). The CDR3 runs 13 residues. Trimming took off 3 bases at V and 4 bases at J, with 9 bases between the two ends. Germline V gives CDR1 SNHLY, CDR2 FYNNEI. CDR3 nucleotide sequence: TGTGCCAGCAGTGATCGGGGGTTCACTGAAGCTTTCTTT. It encodes CASSDRGFTEAFF.

This clone came up once. The chain uses TRBV6-1 and TRBJ1-2; D is ambiguous. Trimming took off 4 bases at V and 4 bases at J, with 4 bases between the two ends. This CDR3 has 11 residues. CDR1 and CDR2 (germline): MNHNS, SASEGT. The CDR3 sequence is CASSATYGYTF. The DNA for the CDR3 is TGTGCCAGCAGTGCTACCTATGGCTACACCTTC.

This sequence joins TRBV15 and TRBJ2-6; 8 positions agree with TRBD1. The CDR3 is made up of 16 amino acids. V gave up 5 bases and J gave up 0 bases; unmatched junction bases: 3. In germline, CDR1 is LNHNV, CDR2 YYDKDF (reference sequence). CDR3: CATSGQGNSGANVLTF. CDR3 nucleotides: TGTGCCACCAGCGGACAGGGTAACTCTGGGGCCAACGTCCTGACTTTC.

V and J are TRBV29-1 and TRBJ2-7; 8 bases fit TRBD2. J lost 4 bases, V lost 6 bases, and 8 bases had no gene match. The CDR3 extends over 13 amino acids. Germline V lookup: CDR1 SQVTM, CDR2 ANQGSEA. The CDR3 sequence is CSVLTSVPYEQYF. The CDR3 coding sequence is TGCAGCGTCTTGACTAGCGTACCGTACGAGCAGTACTTC.